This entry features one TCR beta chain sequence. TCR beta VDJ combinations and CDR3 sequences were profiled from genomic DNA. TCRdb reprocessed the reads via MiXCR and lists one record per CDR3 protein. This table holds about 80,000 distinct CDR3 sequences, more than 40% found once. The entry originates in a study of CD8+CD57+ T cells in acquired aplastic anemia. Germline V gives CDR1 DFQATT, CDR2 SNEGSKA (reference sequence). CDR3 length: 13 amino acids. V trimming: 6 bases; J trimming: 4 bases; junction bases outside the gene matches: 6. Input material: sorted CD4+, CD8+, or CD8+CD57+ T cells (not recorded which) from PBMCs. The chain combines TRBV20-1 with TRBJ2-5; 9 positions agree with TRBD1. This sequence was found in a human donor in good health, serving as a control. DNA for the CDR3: TGCAGTGCACGACAGGGGGGGGGAGAGACCCAGTACTTC. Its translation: CSARQGGGETQYF.